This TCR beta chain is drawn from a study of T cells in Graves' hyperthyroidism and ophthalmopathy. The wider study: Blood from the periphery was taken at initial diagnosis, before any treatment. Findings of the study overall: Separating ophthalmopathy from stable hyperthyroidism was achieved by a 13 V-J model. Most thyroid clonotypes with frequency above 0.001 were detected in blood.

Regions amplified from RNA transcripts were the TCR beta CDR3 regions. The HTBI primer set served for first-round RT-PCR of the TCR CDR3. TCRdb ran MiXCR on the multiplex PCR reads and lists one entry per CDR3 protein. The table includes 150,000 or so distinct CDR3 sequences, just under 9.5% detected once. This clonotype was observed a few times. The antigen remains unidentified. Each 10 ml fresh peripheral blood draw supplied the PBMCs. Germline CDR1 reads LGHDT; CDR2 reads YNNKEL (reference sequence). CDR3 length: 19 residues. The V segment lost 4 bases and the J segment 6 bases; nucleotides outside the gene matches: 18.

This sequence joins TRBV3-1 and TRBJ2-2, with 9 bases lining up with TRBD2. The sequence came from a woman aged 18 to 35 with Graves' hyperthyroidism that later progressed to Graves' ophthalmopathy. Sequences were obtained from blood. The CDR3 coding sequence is TGTGCCAGCAGCCTCGTCGTCCGTTTAGCGGGGGAGATTTCCGGGGAGCTGTTTTTT. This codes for CASSLVVRLAGEISGELFF.